The 13 T cell receptor beta chains in this list originate from one sample, sequenced in a study of CD8 T cells in ankylosing spondylitis. TCRdb re-analysed the 5' RACE reads in MiXCR, keeping a single row per CDR3 protein. Found here are 270,000 or so distinct CDR3 sequences, 18% of them singletons; the top ten hold around 30%. The sequenced sample was blood, either unsorted or a sorted T cell fraction (not recorded which). The source is a male donor with ankylosing spondylitis or in good health (not recorded which).

The genes are TRBV11-1 and TRBJ2-1, with TRBD2 matching 13 bases. The J segment lost 4 bases and the V segment lost 5 bases, leaving 11 bases of the junction unmatched. The CDR3 totals 18 residues. CDR1 is SGHAT, CDR2 FQDESV, per germline (reference sequence). As DNA, the CDR3 is TGTGCCAGCAGCCCGACACCGACTAGCGGGAGGTCTTACAATGAGCAGTTCTTC. It is translated as CASSPTPTSGRSYNEQFF. The full variable domain, completed using reference TRBV11-1 and TRBJ2-1, is EAEVAQSPRYKITEKSQAVAFWCDPISGHATLYWYRQILGQGPELLVQFQDESVVDDSQLPKDRFSAERLKGVDSTLKIQPAELGDSAMYLCASSPTPTSGRSYNEQFFGPGTRLTVL.

The CDR3 DNA reads TGCGCCAGCAGCTTTGACAGTGCCAATCAGCCCCAGCATTTT. This translates into CASSFDSANQPQHF. The chain employs TRBV5-1 and TRBJ1-5, with D maybe TRBD1 (5 bases). CDR1 and CDR2 (germline): SGHRS, YFSETQ. CDR3 length: 14 amino acids. Trimming removed 2 bases at V and 3 bases at J, with 9 bases between.

This clonotype was detected ten times or more. The rearrangement joins TRBV28 to TRBJ2-1; D is ambiguous. The V end lost 3 bases, the J end lost 4 bases, and 4 bases lay between the germline ends. This CDR3 spans 12 amino acids. The germline gives CDR1 MDHEN, CDR2 SYDVKM. CDR3 residues: CASSFGYNEQFF. Here the CDR3 DNA reads TGTGCCAGCAGTTTCGGTTACAATGAGCAGTTCTTC.

The V call is TRBV9, the J call TRBJ2-7, with D uncertain. Germline V gene data show CDR1 as SGDLS and CDR2 as YYNGEE. CDR3 length: 15 residues. The V and J ends lost 0 bases and 3 bases respectively, with 13 bases between them. CDR3 amino acids: CASSVAGAPSYEQYF. Here the CDR3 DNA reads TGTGCCAGCAGCGTAGCAGGAGCGCCTAGCTACGAGCAGTACTTC.

This clonotype has only a few counts. V is TRBV6-1 and J is TRBJ2-5; 14 bases line up with TRBD2. Germline V lookup: CDR1 MNHNS, CDR2 SASEGT. Trimming removed 5 bases from V and 3 bases from J; junction bases left unmatched: 2. The CDR3 extends over 15 amino acids. CDR3 nucleotides: TGTGCCAGCAGTAAGGGACTAGCGGGGGAAGAGACCCAGTACTTC. This codes for CASSKGLAGEETQYF.

This clonotype was picked up a small number of times. The chain couples TRBV6-5 to TRBJ2-5; 14 bases are shared with TRBD2. The germline V gene has CDR1 MNHEY and CDR2 SVGAGI. The CDR3 consists of 18 residues. V was pared by 4 bases and J by 3 bases, with 10 bases of the junction left unmatched. The CDR3: CASSLGLPGLAGEETQYF. The CDR3 DNA reads as TGTGCCAGCAGTTTAGGTCTCCCGGGACTAGCGGGAGAAGAGACCCAGTACTTC.

J is TRBJ2-3 and V is TRBV6-1; 7 positions match TRBD2. With 2 bases clipped from V and 7 bases from J, the junction kept 9 bases outside the gene matches. Germline V gene sequence: CDR1 MNHNS, CDR2 SASEGT. This CDR3 has 15 residues. As DNA, the CDR3 is TGTGCCAGCAGTGAATGGGCGGGGGAAGGCTATACGCAGTATTTT. Translation gives CASSEWAGEGYTQYF.

The chain links TRBV6-1 to TRBJ2-7, with D possibly TRBD1 on 5 matching bases. Trimming stripped 3 bases from V and 4 bases from J, with 13 bases between. Germline V lookup: CDR1 MNHNS, CDR2 SASEGT. The CDR3 runs to 14 residues. The CDR3 is CASSEQGRAYEQYF. DNA of the CDR3: TGTGCCAGCAGTGAGCAGGGTCGGGCGTACGAGCAGTACTTC.

The rearrangement links TRBV9 to TRBJ1-4, with TRBD1 as a possible D gene (6 bases). Per the germline V gene, CDR1 is SGDLS and CDR2 is YYNGEE. Trimming took 0 bases from V and 0 from J, leaving 9 bases between them. This CDR3 has 16 amino acids. The CDR3 sequence is CASSVEGGATNEKLFF. In nucleotides, the CDR3 is TGTGCCAGCAGCGTAGAGGGGGGCGCAACTAATGAAAAACTGTTTTTT. The full variable domain, completed using reference TRBV9 and TRBJ1-4, is DSGVTQTPKHLITATGQRVTLRCSPRSGDLSVYWYQQSLDQGLQFLIQYYNGEERAKGNILERFSAQQFPDLHSELNLSSLELGDSALYFCASSVEGGATNEKLFFGSGTQLSVL.

This clonotype was seen repeatedly, ten times or more. J is TRBJ2-3 and V is TRBV27; D not resolved. CDR3 length: 12 amino acids. The V end was cut by 3 bases, the J end by 4 bases, with 5 bases between. In germline, CDR1 is MNHEY, CDR2 SMNVEV (reference sequence). The CDR3 bases are TGTGCCAGCAGTTTTTCCGCAGATACGCAGTATTTT. Protein product: CASSFSADTQYF.

A few counts support this clonotype. V usage is TRBV29-1 and J usage is TRBJ1-2, with TRBD1 matching 7 bases. This CDR3 spans 14 amino acids. V lost 2 bases and J lost 4; bases outside the gene matches: 7. The germline V gene encodes CDR1 SQVTM and CDR2 ANQGSEA. CDR3 nucleotides: TGCAGCGTTGAATGGGACAGAGAATTCTATGGCTACACCTTC. Amino acids: CSVEWDREFYGYTF.

This clonotype has ten or more counts. J is TRBJ2-7 and V is TRBV20-1, with 10 bases matching TRBD2. CDR1 DFQATT and CDR2 SNEGSKA come from the germline V gene (reference sequence). Trimming cost V 6 bases and J 4 bases; bases outside gene matches: 6. This CDR3 has 13 residues. The CDR3 DNA is TGCAGTGCGAATAGCGGGAGGAGATACGAGCAGTACTTC. This translates into CSANSGRRYEQYF.

V usage is TRBV12-3 or TRBV12-4 and J usage is TRBJ2-1; tentative D call: TRBD2 (6 bases). The CDR3 is 13 amino acids. V dropped 3 bases and J dropped 6 bases, with 9 bases sitting between them. The CDR3 protein is CASSFGGANEQFF. The CDR3 nucleotides read TGTGCCAGCAGTTTCGGAGGGGCCAATGAGCAGTTCTTC.